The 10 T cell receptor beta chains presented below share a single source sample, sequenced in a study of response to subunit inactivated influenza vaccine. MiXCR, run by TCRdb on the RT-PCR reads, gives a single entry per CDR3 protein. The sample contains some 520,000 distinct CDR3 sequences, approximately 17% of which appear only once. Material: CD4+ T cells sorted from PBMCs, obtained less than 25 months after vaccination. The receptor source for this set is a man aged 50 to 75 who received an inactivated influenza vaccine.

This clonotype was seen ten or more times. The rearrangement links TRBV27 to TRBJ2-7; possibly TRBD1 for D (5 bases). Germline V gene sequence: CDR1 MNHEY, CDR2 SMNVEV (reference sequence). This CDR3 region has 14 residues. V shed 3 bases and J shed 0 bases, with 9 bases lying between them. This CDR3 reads CASSFVQGSYEQYF. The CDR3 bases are TGTGCCAGCAGTTTTGTTCAGGGCTCCTACGAGCAGTACTTC.

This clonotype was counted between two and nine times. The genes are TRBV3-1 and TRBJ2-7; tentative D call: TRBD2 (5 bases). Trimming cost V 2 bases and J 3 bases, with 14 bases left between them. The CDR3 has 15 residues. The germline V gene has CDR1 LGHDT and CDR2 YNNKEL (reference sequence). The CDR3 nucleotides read TGTGCCAGCAGCCAAAATTACGGTAGCGTCTACGAGCAGTACTTC. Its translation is CASSQNYGSVYEQYF.

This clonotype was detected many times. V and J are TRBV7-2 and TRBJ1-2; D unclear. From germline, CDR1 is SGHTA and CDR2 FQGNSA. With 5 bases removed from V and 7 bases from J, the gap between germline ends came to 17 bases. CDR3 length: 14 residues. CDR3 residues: CASSPNGFRSGYTF. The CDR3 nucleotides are TGTGCCAGCAGCCCCAACGGCTTTCGGAGTGGCTACACCTTC.

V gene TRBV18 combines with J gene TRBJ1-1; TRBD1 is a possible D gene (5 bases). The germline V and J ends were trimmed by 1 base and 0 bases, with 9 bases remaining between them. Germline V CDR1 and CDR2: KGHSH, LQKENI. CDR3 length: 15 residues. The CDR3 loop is CASSPRETVNTEAFF. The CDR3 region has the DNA TGTGCCAGCTCACCACGAGAGACAGTGAACACTGAAGCTTTCTTT.

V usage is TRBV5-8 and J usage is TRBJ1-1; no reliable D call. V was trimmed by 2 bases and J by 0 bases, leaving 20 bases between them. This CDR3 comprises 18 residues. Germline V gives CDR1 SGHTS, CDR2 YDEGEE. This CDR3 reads CASSFQWAQLTMNTEAFF. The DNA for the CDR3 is TGTGCCAGCAGCTTCCAATGGGCACAACTTACAATGAACACTGAAGCTTTCTTT. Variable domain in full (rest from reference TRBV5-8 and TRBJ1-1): EAGVTQSPTHLIKTRGQQATLRCSPISGHTSVYWYQQALGLGLQFLLWYDEGEERNRGNFPPRFSGRQFPNYSSELNVNALELEDSALYLCASSFQWAQLTMNTEAFFGQGTRLTVV.

The CDR3 here is CASSSRQGGYTF. In nucleotides, the CDR3 is TGTGCCAGCAGTTCGAGGCAGGGAGGCTACACCTTC. The chain joins TRBV28 to TRBJ1-2; tentative D call: TRBD1 (5 bases). Germline assignment: CDR1 MDHEN and CDR2 SYDVKM. The CDR3 loop spans 12 amino acids. Trimming removed 4 bases at V and 8 bases at J, with 11 bases between.

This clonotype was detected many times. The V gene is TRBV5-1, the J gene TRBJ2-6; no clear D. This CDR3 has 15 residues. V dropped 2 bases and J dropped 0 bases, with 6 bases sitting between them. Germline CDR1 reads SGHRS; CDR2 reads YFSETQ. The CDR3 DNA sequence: TGCGCCAGCAGCTTAATGACCTCTGGGGCCAACGTCCTGACTTTC. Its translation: CASSLMTSGANVLTF.

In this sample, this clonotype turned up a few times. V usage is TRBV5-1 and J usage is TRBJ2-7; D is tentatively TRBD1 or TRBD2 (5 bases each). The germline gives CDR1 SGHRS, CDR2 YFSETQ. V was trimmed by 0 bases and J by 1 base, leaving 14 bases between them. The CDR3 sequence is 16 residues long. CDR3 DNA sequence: TGCGCCAGCAGCTTGGCCGGGACGGCGGCATCCTACGAGCAGTACTTC. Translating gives CASSLAGTAASYEQYF.

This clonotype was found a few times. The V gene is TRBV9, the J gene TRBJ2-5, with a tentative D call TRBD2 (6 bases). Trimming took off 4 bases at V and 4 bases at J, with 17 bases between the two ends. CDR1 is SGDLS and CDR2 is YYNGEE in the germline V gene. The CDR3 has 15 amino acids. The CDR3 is CASSPSTSLGETQYF. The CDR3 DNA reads TGTGCCAGCAGCCCTTCCACTAGCCTCGGAGAGACCCAGTACTTC.

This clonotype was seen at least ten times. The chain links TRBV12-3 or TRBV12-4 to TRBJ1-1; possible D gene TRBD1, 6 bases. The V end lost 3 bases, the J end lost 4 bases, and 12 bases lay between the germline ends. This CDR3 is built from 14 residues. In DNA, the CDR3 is TGTGCCAGCAGTTTCGGACAGTTGGGCACTGAAGCTTTCTTT. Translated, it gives CASSFGQLGTEAFF.